These 21 T cell receptor beta chains were sequenced from one sample in a study of early stage breast cancer tumors (dated by TCRdb to 2015 to 2018). Library preparation employed the immunoSEQ multiplex PCR assay. Here the immuneACCESS table is served through TCRdb, limited to in-frame sequences with V and J called. Missing clones are a known gap in these copies; in checked studies unresolved V genes cover under half, and the rest lacks a known reason. The sample profile shows 25,000 to 30,000 clones; about 59% of them were found once. The ten largest clones capture roughly 8% of the sample. Sequenced sample: breast tumor tissue. Receptor source: a person aged 45-65 years with breast cancer.

The gene calls are TRBV28 and TRBJ1-1, with TRBD1 identical over 8 bases. Germline values: CDR1 MDHEN, CDR2 SYDVKM. This CDR3 is 12 amino acids long. J lost 7 bases, V lost 5 bases, and 3 bases had no gene match. CDR3 in DNA: TGTGCCAGCAGTGGACAGGGCGGTGAAGCTTTCTTT. Its protein is CASSGQGGEAFF.

The CDR3 here is CASSTGTVGYEQYF. In nucleotides, the CDR3 is TGCGCCAGCAGCACTGGGACGGTGGGCTACGAGCAGTACTTC. This chain links TRBV5-1 with TRBJ2-7; D may match TRBD1 or TRBD2 (5 bases each). This CDR3 comprises 14 residues. V shed 4 bases and J shed 3 bases, with 14 bases lying between them. CDR1 and CDR2 (germline): SGHRS, YFSETQ.

The rearrangement links TRBV6-6 to TRBJ1-4; D is ambiguous. V was pared by 10 bases and J by 7 bases, with 13 bases between. Germline-derived CDR1 and CDR2 are MNHNY and SVGAGI (reference sequence). The CDR3 consists of 12 residues. The CDR3 DNA sequence: TGTGCCATCTCCGGGAAATTTGAAAAACTGTTTTTT. This encodes CAISGKFEKLFF.

This clone was counted between two and nine times. This chain links TRBV2 with TRBJ1-2; 8 positions agree with TRBD1. Trimming at V came to 3 bases and at J to 3 bases, leaving 3 bases not matched to a gene. The CDR3 runs to 14 residues. Germline CDR1 is SNHLY and CDR2 is FYNNEI. CDR3 bases: TGTGCCAGCAGTGAGGGGACAGGACACTATGGCTACACCTTC. Translating gives CASSEGTGHYGYTF.

The chain joins TRBV6-4 to TRBJ2-3, with D possibly TRBD2 on 7 matching bases. V was pared by 2 bases and J by 9 bases, with 18 bases between. Germline values: CDR1 MRHNA, CDR2 SNTAGT. This CDR3 region has 15 residues. DNA of the CDR3: TGTGCCAGCAGTGACAAAAGCCAAGGGGGGGAGACGCAGTATTTT. This gives the protein CASSDKSQGGETQYF.

This clone was counted ten times or more. This chain links TRBV2 with TRBJ1-1; no clear D. The germline V gene has CDR1 SNHLY and CDR2 FYNNEI. Trimming removed 6 bases at V and 7 bases at J, with 9 bases between. The CDR3 sequence is 11 residues long. CDR3 nucleotides: TGTGCCAGCAGAGGAGGGATTGAAGCTTTCTTT. The encoded protein is CASRGGIEAFF.

V gene TRBV29-1 combines with J gene TRBJ2-1, with TRBD2 matching 7 bases. The CDR3 sequence is 15 residues long. V was pared by 3 bases and J by 9 bases, with 14 bases of the junction left unmatched. Germline CDR1 is SQVTM and CDR2 is ANQGSEA. In nucleotides, the CDR3 is TGCAGCGTTGATTCTAGCGGCCTTAGGACGGGTGAGCAGTTCTTC. Amino acids: CSVDSSGLRTGEQFF.

The V gene is TRBV7-2, the J gene TRBJ2-5; D uncertain. Trimming cost V 5 bases and J 6 bases, with 16 bases left between them. Germline V CDR1 and CDR2: SGHTA, FQGNSA. The CDR3 runs to 14 residues. The CDR3 spells CASSQPLVGQTQYF. In nucleotides, the CDR3 is TGTGCCAGCAGCCAACCCTTAGTCGGGCAGACCCAGTACTTC.

This sequence joins TRBV29-1 and TRBJ1-2, with D possibly TRBD1 on 5 matching bases. The CDR3 has 12 amino acids. With 3 bases removed from V and 3 bases from J, the gap between germline ends came to 8 bases. Per the germline V gene, CDR1 is SQVTM and CDR2 is ANQGSEA. CDR3 region: CSVEGGDYGYTF. DNA of the CDR3: TGCAGCGTTGAGGGGGGGGACTATGGCTACACCTTC.

V usage is TRBV28 and J usage is TRBJ1-2, with 7 positions matching TRBD1. The CDR3 is 13 amino acids. V was pared by 6 bases and J by 8 bases, with 9 bases of the junction left unmatched. Germline V gene data show CDR1 as MDHEN and CDR2 as SYDVKM. CDR3 DNA: TGTGCCAGCAGCCTAGCTAGGGGGCTGGGCTACACCTTC. Protein: CASSLARGLGYTF.

This clone came up a few times. V is TRBV6-1 and J is TRBJ1-1; D is uncertain. Trimming cost V 6 bases and J 1 base, with 12 bases left between them. CDR3 length: 14 amino acids. CDR1 and CDR2 (germline): MNHNS, SASEGT. The CDR3 nucleotides read TGTGCCAGCAGGCATCAGCCTGAGAACACTGAAGCTTTCTTT. This gives the protein CASRHQPENTEAFF.

This clone has a handful of counts. V is TRBV10-3 and J is TRBJ1-1; 8 bases are a match to TRBD1. CDR3 length equals 14 residues. CDR1 ENHRY and CDR2 SYGVKD come from the germline V gene. V shed 7 bases, J shed 4 bases, and the junction held 8 bases outside the gene matches. The CDR3 nucleotides are TGTGCCATCAAGGATCAGGGGGCGAGCACTGAAGCTTTCTTT. This encodes CAIKDQGASTEAFF.

The chain links TRBV6-6 to TRBJ1-1; TRBD1 matches 7 bases. Germline V lookup: CDR1 MNHNY, CDR2 SVGAGI (reference sequence). V gave up 7 bases and J gave up 1 base; unmatched junction bases: 6. The CDR3 runs 14 residues. The CDR3 loop is CASTPTGSNTEAFF. For the CDR3, the DNA is TGTGCCAGCACTCCGACAGGGTCGAACACTGAAGCTTTCTTT.

V usage is TRBV30 and J usage is TRBJ1-3; 9 bases are shared with TRBD1. Trimming at V came to 5 bases and at J to 4 bases, leaving 6 bases not matched to a gene. The germline V gene encodes CDR1 GTSNPN and CDR2 SVGIG (reference sequence). The CDR3 totals 14 residues. Here the CDR3 reads CAWGTGKGGNTIYF. CDR3 nucleotides: TGTGCCTGGGGGACAGGGAAAGGGGGAAACACCATATATTTT. Supplemented by reference TRBV30 and TRBJ1-3, the full variable domain reads SQTIHQWPATLVQPVGSPLSLECTVEGTSNPNLYWYRQAAGRGLQLLFYSVGIGQISSEVPQNLSASRPQDRQFILSSKKLLLSDSGFYLCAWGTGKGGNTIYFGEGSWLTVV.

Concerning this clone: The junction and the germline gene differ at one end; a read error may be behind it. This chain joins TRBV7-7 and TRBJ2-2, with a weak D call TRBD1 (5 bases). The CDR3 loop spans 14 amino acids. In germline, CDR1 is SSHAT, CDR2 FNYEAQ (reference sequence). CDR3: CASSLEAGFGELFF. CDR3 coding DNA: TGTGCTAGCAGCTTAGAAGCAGGGTTCGGGGAGCTGTTTTTT.

This clone is deemed large. This CDR3 reads CASSVLAGPTDTQYF. CDR3 bases: TGTGCCAGCAGCGTTCTAGCGGGACCCACAGATACGCAGTATTTT. The V call is TRBV9, the J call TRBJ2-3; TRBD2 matches 9 bases. The germline gives CDR1 SGDLS, CDR2 YYNGEE. The J segment lost 2 bases and the V segment lost 2 bases, leaving 3 bases of the junction unmatched. The CDR3 is 15 residues long. Drawing the rest from reference TRBV9 and TRBJ2-3, the complete variable domain is DSGVTQTPKHLITATGQRVTLRCSPRSGDLSVYWYQQSLDQGLQFLIQYYNGEERAKGNILERFSAQQFPDLHSELNLSSLELGDSALYFCASSVLAGPTDTQYFGPGTRLTVL.

This clone was recorded a few times. The chain uses TRBV19 and TRBJ2-5, with 9 bases matching TRBD1. The germline V gene has CDR1 LNHDA and CDR2 SQIVND (reference sequence). The V and J ends lost 3 bases and 9 bases, in that order; junction bases with no gene match: 8. There are 14 residues in the CDR3. The CDR3 region has the DNA TGTGCCAGTAGTATCCGACAGGGGGGTTCGGCCCAGTACTTC. Residues: CASSIRQGGSAQYF.

This clone is termed medium-sized. The chain uses TRBV29-1 and TRBJ2-1; D is possibly TRBD1 (6 bases). V was pared by 5 bases and J by 2 bases, with 10 bases between. This CDR3 is 13 amino acids long. Per germline, CDR1 SQVTM and CDR2 ANQGSEA. The CDR3 DNA sequence: TGCAGCGTTTCACAGGGTGCCTACAATGAGCAGTTCTTC. It encodes CSVSQGAYNEQFF.

There are a few counts of this clone. This chain connects TRBV19 to TRBJ1-1; D unclear. The CDR3 runs to 13 residues. Trimming pared 10 bases from V and 4 bases from J, leaving 16 bases between. Germline CDR1 and CDR2: LNHDA and SQIVND (reference sequence). CDR3 sequence: CATYLRGGTEAFF. For the CDR3, the DNA is TGTGCCACCTACCTTCGGGGTGGCACTGAAGCTTTCTTT.

The V call is TRBV2, the J call TRBJ2-4; tentative D call: TRBD2 (6 bases). The V end lost 6 bases, the J end lost 16 bases, and 16 bases lay between the germline ends. The CDR3 length is 11 residues. Looked up from germline, CDR1 is SNHLY and CDR2 is FYNNEI. The CDR3 sequence: CASRWLEGHYF. The CDR3 bases are TGTGCCAGCAGGTGGTTGGAGGGCCACTACTTC.

This clone was detected only a few times. The chain has TRBV18 and TRBJ2-7; D possibly matches TRBD1 or TRBD2 (5 bases each). The germline CDR1 and CDR2 sequences are KGHSH and LQKENI. The V end lost 6 bases, the J end lost 4 bases, and 13 bases lay between the germline ends. The CDR3 is 13 amino acids. The CDR3 region has the DNA TGTGCCAGCTCCCCGGGACCACGTTACGAGCAGTACTTC. Protein sequence: CASSPGPRYEQYF.